The source of this T cell receptor (beta chain) is a study of shared clonotypes between healthy human individuals. Whole-study context: The study used three CD4 naive, three CD4 memory, two CD8 naive and one CD8 memory plate per donor. Findings and caveats of the study: Larger richness was generally estimated for naive than memory subsets. Few donors limited the genetic and exposure-history diversity represented.

Germline V gene sequence: CDR1 LGHNA, CDR2 YSLEER. V gave up 3 bases and J gave up 4 bases; unmatched junction bases: 7. The CDR3 contains 16 residues. Original data processing: Sequence data from immunoSEQ were junction-only and lacked quality scores; consequently, filtering differed. Using immunoSEQ multiplex PCR, the repertoire was profiled, and TCRdb retains in-frame clones only, with some absent. V, J and clone size derive from that table, while D and trimming were established from the DNA sequence. The sample shows fewer than 850,000 clones, 90% to 98% of them seen only once. Comments on this clone: What it binds is unknown.

Positive CCR7 selection of CD45RO-negative cells yielded the naive CD8 cells, and terminally differentiated effector memory CD45RA+ cells were excluded. The sequenced material came from naive CD8+ T cells sorted from blood. V is TRBV4-3 and J is TRBJ1-3; 9 positions agree with TRBD1. The clonotype comes from a man younger than 40 in good health. The CDR3 DNA sequence: TGCGCCAGCAGCCAGGACGGACAGGGGTTAGGAAACACCATATATTTT. Protein product: CASSQDGQGLGNTIYF.